This TCR beta chain was captured in a study of blood T cell repertoires in COVID-19 (dated by TCRdb to about 2020). Study-level background: Collaborator samples came from the United States, Italy and Spain and covered acute and convalescent phases of COVID-19. Nearly every sample came with metadata listing a de-identified subject ID, COVID-19 status, age in years and sex. Samples came from the ongoing ImmuneRACE study (first 160 participants) plus 1,254 subjects from 6 global collaborators. Where available, HLA class I and class II types were taken from metadata supplied by the sample provider and were not determined by assay-based typing. Deeply sampled blood TCRbeta repertoires from subjects exposed to, actively infected with, or recovered from COVID-19 were included in the dataset. The prospective study material was composed of cDNA or gDNA derived from T cells, B-cell-depleted T cells, or PBMCs. The repertoires were released in a freely available public database meant as a resource for research on the immune response to SARS-CoV-2. Results the study describes overall, beyond this receptor: The amount of clinical and demographic metadata varied by source and participant and was provided uncurated.

For this clone: The antigen this receptor binds is unknown. Base qualities are not at hand, and no much larger clone is one base apart.

The collaborating institutions used their own protocols to collect whole blood in K2EDTA tubes. For TCRbeta analysis, collaborator samples were shipped as frozen whole blood, as isolated PBMCs, or as DNA extracted from either sample type. The immunoSEQ Assay, a bias-controlled multiplex PCR, was used to amplify TCRbeta CDR3 regions from genomic DNA. Per the authors' processing: Within the assay, amplification of reference gene primers was used to estimate how many nucleated cells each sample contained. Sequence reads were collapsed and filtered to measure the absolute abundance of every unique TCRbeta CDR3 rearrangement. Productive Simpson clonality was computed per sample as the square root of Simpson's diversity index over productive rearrangements. Held by TCRdb, this immuneACCESS table contains in-frame sequences only and omits some clones. Under half of the omission traces to an unresolved V gene where checked; the cause of the rest is unknown. The DNA gave D and trimming, while V, J and clone size come from that table. This sample has fewer than 250,000 clones in its table, and 70% to 90% of those were observed once. Clones ranked in the top ten supply 3.5% to 4.5% of the sample.

CDR1 and CDR2, looked up from the germline V gene (reference sequence), are MNHEY and SMNVEV. The CDR3 measures 13 amino acids from cysteine to phenylalanine. The CDR3 DNA has 39 bases and is translated from base 1. Compared with germline, V lacks 5 bases and J lacks 7 bases; bases without a gene match: 4. The TCR comes from a man in his fifties or sixties with acute or convalescent COVID-19. This chain is built from TRBV27 and TRBJ2-2; 7 bases in the middle match TRBD1. Input material: peripheral blood. The bases are TGTGCCAGCAGTCGACAGGGCGACGGGGAGCTGTTTTTT. Its protein reads: CASSRQGDGELFF.